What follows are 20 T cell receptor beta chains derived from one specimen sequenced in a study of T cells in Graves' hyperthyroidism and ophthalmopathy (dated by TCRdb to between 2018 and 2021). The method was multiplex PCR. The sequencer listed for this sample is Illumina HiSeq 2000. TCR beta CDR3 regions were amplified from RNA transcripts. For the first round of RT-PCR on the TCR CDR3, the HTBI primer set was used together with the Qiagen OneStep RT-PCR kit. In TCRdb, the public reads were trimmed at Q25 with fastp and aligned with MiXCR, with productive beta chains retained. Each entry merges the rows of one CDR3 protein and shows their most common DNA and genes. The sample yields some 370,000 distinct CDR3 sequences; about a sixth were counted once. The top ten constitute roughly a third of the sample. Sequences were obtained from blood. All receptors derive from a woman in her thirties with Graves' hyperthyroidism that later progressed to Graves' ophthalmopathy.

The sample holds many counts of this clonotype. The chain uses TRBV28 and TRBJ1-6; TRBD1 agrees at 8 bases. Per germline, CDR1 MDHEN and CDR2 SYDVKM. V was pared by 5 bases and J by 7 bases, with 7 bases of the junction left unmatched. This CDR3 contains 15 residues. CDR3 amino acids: CASSERTGRNSPLHF. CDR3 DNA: TGTGCCAGCAGTGAAAGGACAGGGAGAAATTCACCCCTCCACTTT.

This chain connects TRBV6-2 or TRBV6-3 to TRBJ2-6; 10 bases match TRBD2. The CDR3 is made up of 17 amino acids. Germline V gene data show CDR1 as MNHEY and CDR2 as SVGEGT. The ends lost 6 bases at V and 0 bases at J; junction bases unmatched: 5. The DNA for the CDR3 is TGTGCCAGCAGCAGACTAGCGGGCCGCTCTGGGGCCAACGTCCTGACTTTC. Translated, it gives CASSRLAGRSGANVLTF.

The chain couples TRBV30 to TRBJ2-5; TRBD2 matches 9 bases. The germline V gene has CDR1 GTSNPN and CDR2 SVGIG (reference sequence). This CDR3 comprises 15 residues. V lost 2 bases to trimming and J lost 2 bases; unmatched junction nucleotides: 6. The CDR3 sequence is CAWSTDSGGQETQYF. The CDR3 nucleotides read TGTGCCTGGAGTACCGATAGCGGGGGACAAGAGACCCAGTACTTC.

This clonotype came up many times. The CDR3 DNA reads as TGTGCCAGCAGCCTCGGGGACAGCTCTGAAGCTTTCTTT. This codes for CASSLGDSSEAFF. The rearrangement uses TRBV27 and TRBJ1-1; 7 bases are a match to TRBD1. Unmatched junction bases numbered 7, after V lost 6 bases and J lost 6 bases. There are 13 residues in the CDR3. Germline CDR1 reads MNHEY; CDR2 reads SMNVEV (reference sequence).

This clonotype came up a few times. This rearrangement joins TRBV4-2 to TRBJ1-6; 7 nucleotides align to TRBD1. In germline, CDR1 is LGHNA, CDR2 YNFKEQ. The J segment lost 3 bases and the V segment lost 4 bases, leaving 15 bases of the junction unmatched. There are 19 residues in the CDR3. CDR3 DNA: TGTGCCAGCAGCCCCGAGCCGTGGGAGGGGGCGGGCTATAATTCACCCCTCCACTTT. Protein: CASSPEPWEGAGYNSPLHF.

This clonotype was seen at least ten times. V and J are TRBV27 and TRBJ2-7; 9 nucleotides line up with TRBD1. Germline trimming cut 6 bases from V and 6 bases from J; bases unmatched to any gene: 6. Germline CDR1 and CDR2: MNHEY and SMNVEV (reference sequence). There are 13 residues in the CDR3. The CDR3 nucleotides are TGTGCCAGCAGCCCTGGACAGGGGTTCGAGCAGTACTTC. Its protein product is CASSPGQGFEQYF.

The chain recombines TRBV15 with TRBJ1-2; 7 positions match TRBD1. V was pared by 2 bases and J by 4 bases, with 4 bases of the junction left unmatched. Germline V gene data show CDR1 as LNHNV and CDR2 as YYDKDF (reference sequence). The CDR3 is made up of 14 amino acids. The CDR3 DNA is TGTGCCACCAGCAGAACCACAGGGGCCTATGGCTACACCTTC. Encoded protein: CATSRTTGAYGYTF.

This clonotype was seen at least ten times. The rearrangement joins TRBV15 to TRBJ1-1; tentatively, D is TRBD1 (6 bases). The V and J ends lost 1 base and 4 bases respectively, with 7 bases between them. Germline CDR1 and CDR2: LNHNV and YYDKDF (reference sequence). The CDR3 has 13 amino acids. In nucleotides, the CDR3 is TGTGCCACCAGCAGAGTGGGGGCCACTGAAGCTTTCTTT. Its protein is CATSRVGATEAFF.

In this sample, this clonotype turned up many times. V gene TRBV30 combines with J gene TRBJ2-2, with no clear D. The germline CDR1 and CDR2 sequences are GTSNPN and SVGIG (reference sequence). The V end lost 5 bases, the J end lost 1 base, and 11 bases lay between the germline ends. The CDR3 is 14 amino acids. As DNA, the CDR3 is TGTGCCTGGGCGTTGTCCCTGAACACCGGGGAGCTGTTTTTT. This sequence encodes CAWALSLNTGELFF.

The CDR3 DNA sequence: TGTGCCAGCAAATTGTCGCGGATGGGGCAAGATGGCTACACCTTC. This gives the protein CASKLSRMGQDGYTF. The V gene is TRBV2, the J gene TRBJ1-2, with D perhaps TRBD1 (5 bases). The germline CDR1 and CDR2 sequences are SNHLY and FYNNEI. CDR3 length: 15 residues. Trimming left V 7 bases short and J 6 bases short, with 21 bases between.

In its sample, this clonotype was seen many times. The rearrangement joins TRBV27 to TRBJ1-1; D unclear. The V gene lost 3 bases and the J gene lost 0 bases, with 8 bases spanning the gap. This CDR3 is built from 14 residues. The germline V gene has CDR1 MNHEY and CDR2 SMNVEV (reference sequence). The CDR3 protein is CASSLYSLNTEAFF. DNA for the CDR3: TGTGCCAGCAGTTTGTACAGCCTGAACACTGAAGCTTTCTTT.

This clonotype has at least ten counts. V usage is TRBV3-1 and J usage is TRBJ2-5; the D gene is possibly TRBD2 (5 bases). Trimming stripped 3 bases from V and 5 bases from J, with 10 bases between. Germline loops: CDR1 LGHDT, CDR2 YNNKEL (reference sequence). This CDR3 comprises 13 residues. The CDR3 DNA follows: TGTGCCAGCAGCCACACTAGAGCGGAGACCCAGTACTTC. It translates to CASSHTRAETQYF.

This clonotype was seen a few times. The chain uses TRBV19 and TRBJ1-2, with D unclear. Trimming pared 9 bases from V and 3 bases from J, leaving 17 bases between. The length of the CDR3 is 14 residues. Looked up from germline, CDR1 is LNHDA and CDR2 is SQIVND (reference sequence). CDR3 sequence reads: CASRHLVADYGYTF. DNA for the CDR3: TGTGCCAGCAGACACCTGGTTGCGGACTATGGCTACACCTTC. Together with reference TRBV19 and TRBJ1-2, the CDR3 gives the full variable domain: DGGITQSPKYLFRKEGQNVTLSCEQNLNHDAMYWYRQDPGQGLRLIYYSQIVNDFQKGDIAEGYSVSREKKESFPLTVTSAQKNPTAFYLCASRHLVADYGYTFGSGTRLTVV.

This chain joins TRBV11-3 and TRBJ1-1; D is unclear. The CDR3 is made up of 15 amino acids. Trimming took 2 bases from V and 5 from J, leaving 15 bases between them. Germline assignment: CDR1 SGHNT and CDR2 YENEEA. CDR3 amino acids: CASSLNRLTATEAFF. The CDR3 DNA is TGTGCCAGCAGCTTAAATCGGTTGACGGCAACTGAAGCTTTCTTT.

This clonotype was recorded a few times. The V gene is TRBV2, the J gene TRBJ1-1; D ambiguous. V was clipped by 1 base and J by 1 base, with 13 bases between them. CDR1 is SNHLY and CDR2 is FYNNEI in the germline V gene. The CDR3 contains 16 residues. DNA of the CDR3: TGTGCCAGCAGTGAAGGCGCCGGAAATTGGAACACTGAAGCTTTCTTT. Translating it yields CASSEGAGNWNTEAFF.

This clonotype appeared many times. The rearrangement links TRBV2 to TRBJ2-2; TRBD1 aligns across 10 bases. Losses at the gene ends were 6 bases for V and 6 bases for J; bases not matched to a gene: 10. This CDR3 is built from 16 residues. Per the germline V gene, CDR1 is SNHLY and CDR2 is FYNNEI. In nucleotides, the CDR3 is TGTGCCAGCAGCGGGACAGGGGTTTTGGTCCCCGGGGAGCTGTTTTTT. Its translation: CASSGTGVLVPGELFF.

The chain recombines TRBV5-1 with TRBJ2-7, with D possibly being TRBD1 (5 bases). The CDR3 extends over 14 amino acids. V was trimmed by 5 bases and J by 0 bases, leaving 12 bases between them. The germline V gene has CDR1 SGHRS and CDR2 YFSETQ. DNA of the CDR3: TGCGCCAGCAGGGCAGGGTCCAGCTCCTACGAGCAGTACGTC. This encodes CASRAGSSSYEQYV.

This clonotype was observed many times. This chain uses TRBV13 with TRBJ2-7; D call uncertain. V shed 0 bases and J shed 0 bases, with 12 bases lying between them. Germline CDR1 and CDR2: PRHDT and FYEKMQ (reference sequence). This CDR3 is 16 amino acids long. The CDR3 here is CASSLGPSPSSYEQYF. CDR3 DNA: TGTGCCAGCAGCTTAGGCCCCAGCCCTAGCTCCTACGAGCAGTACTTC.

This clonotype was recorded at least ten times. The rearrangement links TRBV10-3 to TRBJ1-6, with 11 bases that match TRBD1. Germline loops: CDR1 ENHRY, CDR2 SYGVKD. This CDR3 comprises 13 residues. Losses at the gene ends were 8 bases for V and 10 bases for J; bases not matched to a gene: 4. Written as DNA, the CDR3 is TGTGCCATCCCGGGACAGGGGGGGTCACCCCTCCACTTT. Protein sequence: CAIPGQGGSPLHF.

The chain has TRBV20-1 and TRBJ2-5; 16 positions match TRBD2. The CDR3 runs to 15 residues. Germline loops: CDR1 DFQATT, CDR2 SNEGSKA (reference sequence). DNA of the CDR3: TGCAGCCCGGGGACTAGCGGGGGGGAAGGTGAGACCCAGTACTTC. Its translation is CSPGTSGGEGETQYF.